One and the same sample provided the 4 T cell receptor beta chains below, sequenced in a study of cytomegalovirus exposure and HLA in healthy donors. In the PCR, 60 Vbeta and 13 Jbeta primers were used. Profiling relied on immunoSEQ multiplex PCR, and the TCRdb table lists in-frame clones only, not all of them. In the table there are 120,000 or so clones, roughly 75% of which are singletons. The sequenced sample was PBMCs. All receptors come from a woman in her 50s in good health and CMV-seronegative.

The genes are TRBV7-9 and TRBJ2-1, with 9 nucleotides matching TRBD1. In germline, CDR1 is SEHNR, CDR2 FQNEAQ (reference sequence). The CDR3 is 13 amino acids. CDR3 sequence (DNA): TGTGCGTGTCTGGGACAGGGATACGATGAGCAGTTCTTC. The encoded protein is CACLGQGYDEQFF. Full variable domain (outside the CDR3, taken from reference TRBV7-9 and TRBJ2-1): DTGVSQNPRHKITKRGQNVTFRCDPISEHNRLYWYRQTLGQGPEFLTYFQNEAQLEKSRLLSDRFSAERPKGSFSTLEIQRTEQGDSAMYLCACLGQGYDEQFFGPGTRLTVL.

This clone was observed a single time. The V and J genes are TRBV28 and TRBJ1-3; D perhaps matches TRBD1 (5 bases). This CDR3 contains 14 residues. CDR1 is MDHEN, CDR2 SYDVKM, per germline. V lost 3 bases and J lost 4, with 10 bases in between. This CDR3 reads CASSFRGNGNTIYF. The DNA for the CDR3 is TGTGCCAGCAGTTTTAGGGGAAACGGAAACACCATATATTTT.

The CDR3 DNA follows: TGTGCCAGCAGTGAACAGGCTAGCGGCGGTCAGCCCCAGCATTTT. Its protein is CASSEQASGGQPQHF. V gene TRBV6-1 combines with J gene TRBJ1-5; D remains ambiguous. This CDR3 region has 15 residues. Looked up from germline, CDR1 is MNHNS and CDR2 is SASEGT. Between the trimmed V and J ends, which lost 2 bases and 6 bases, there was a span of 14 bases.

The chain employs TRBV5-5 and TRBJ2-3, with 11 bases lining up with TRBD2. Germline V gene sequence: CDR1 SGHKS, CDR2 YYEKEE (reference sequence). The CDR3 consists of 15 residues. The ends lost 4 bases at V and 6 bases at J; junction bases unmatched: 7. The CDR3 here is CASSPGTSGGDTQYF. In DNA form, the CDR3 reads TGTGCCAGCAGCCCGGGGACTAGCGGAGGCGATACGCAGTATTTT.